This T cell receptor (beta chain) was retrieved from a study of T cells after yellow fever vaccination. This CDR3 has 14 amino acids. Germline V gives CDR1 MNHEY, CDR2 SVGEGT. Between the trimmed V and J ends, which lost 1 base and 1 base, there was a span of 8 bases. Each CDR3 protein is one row after TCRdb ran MiXCR on the 5' RACE reads. The profile shows approximately 340,000 distinct CDR3 sequences, roughly 9.4% of them singletons. This sequence joins TRBV6-2 or TRBV6-3 and TRBJ2-7; D is unresolved. This TCR derives from a man between 18 and 35 years old who received the YFV17D yellow fever vaccine. The starting material was PBMCs, obtained on the day of the first yellow fever vaccination. The CDR3 loop is CASSYYGPSYEQYF. The CDR3 DNA follows: TGTGCCAGCAGTTACTACGGGCCTTCCTACGAGCAGTACTTC.